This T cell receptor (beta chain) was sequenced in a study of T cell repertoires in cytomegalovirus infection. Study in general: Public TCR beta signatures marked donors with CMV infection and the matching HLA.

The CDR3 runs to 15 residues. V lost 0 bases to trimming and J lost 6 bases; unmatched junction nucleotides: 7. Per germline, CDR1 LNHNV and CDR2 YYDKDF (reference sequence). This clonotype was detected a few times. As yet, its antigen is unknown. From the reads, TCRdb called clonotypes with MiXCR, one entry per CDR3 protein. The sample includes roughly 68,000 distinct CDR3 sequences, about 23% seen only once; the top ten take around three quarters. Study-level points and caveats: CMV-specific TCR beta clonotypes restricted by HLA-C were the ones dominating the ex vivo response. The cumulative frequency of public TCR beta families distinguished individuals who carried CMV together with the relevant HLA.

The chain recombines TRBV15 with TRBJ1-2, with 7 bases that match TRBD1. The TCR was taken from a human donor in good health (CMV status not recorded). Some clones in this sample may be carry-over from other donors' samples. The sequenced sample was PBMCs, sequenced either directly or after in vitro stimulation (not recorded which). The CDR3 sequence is CATSRDRTGGDGYTF. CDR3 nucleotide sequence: TGTGCCACCAGCAGAGATAGGACAGGAGGGGATGGCTACACCTTC.